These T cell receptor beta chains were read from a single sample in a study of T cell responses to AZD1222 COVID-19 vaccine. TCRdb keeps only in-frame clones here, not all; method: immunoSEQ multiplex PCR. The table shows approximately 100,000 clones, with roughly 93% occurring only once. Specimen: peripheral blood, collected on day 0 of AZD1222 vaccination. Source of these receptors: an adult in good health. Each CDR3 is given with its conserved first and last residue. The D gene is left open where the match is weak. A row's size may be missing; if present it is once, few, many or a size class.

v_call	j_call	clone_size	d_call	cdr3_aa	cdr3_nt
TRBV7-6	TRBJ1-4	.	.	CASSSLMADTNEKLFF	TGTGCCAGCAGCTCCCTAATGGCAGACACTAATGAAAAACTGTTTTTT
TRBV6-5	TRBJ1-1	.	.	CASSYGRRTEAFF	TGTGCCAGCAGTTACGGCAGGAGAACTGAAGCTTTCTTT
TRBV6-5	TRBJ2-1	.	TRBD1	CASRLDRVNNEQFF	TGTGCCAGCAGGCTGGACAGGGTGAACAATGAGCAGTTCTTC
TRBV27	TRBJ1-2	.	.	CASSSGASGYTF	TGTGCCAGCAGTTCCGGTGCCAGTGGCTACACCTTC
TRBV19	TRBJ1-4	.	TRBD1	CASSMGTAIREEKLFF	TGTGCCAGTAGTATGGGGACAGCGATTCGGGAGGAAAAACTGTTTTTT
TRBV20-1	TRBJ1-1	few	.	CSASVITEAFF	TGCAGTGCTTCAGTAATCACTGAAGCTTTCTTT
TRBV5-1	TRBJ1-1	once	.	CASSLGTTEAFF	TGCGCCAGCAGCTTAGGGACCACTGAAGCTTTCTTT
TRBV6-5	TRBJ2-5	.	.	CASYMGETQYF	TGTGCCAGTTACATGGGAGAGACCCAGTACTTC
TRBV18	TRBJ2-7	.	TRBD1	CASSQYRGRRSYEQYF	TGTGCCAGCTCACAATACAGGGGGCGGCGGTCCTACGAGCAGTACTTC
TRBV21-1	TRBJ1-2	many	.	CASSKQGRGGYTF	TGTGCCAGCAGCAAACAGGGTAGGGGCGGCTACACCTTC
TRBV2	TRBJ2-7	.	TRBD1	CASIEGAGSYEQYF	TGTGCCAGCATTGAGGGGGCAGGGTCCTACGAGCAGTACTTC
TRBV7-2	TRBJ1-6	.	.	CASSRSDSPLHF	TGTGCCAGCAGCCGTTCGGATTCACCCCTCCACTTT
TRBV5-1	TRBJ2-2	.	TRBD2	CASTESTSGHTGELFF	TGCGCCAGCACCGAGTCGACTAGCGGACACACCGGGGAGCTGTTTTTT
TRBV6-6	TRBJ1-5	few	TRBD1	CASSYRGTGGQPQHF	TGTGCCAGCAGTTACCGTGGGACAGGGGGGCAGCCCCAGCATTTT
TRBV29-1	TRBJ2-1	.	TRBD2	CSVEPLAGGSSSYNEQFF	TGCAGCGTTGAACCCCTAGCGGGAGGGTCGAGCTCCTACAATGAGCAGTTCTTC
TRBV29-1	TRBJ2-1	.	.	CSATTGTGDEQFF	TGCAGCGCAACGACAGGGACGGGGGATGAGCAGTTCTTC
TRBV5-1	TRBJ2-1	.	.	CASSLGISSYNEQFF	TGCGCCAGCAGCTTGGGGATAAGCTCCTACAATGAGCAGTTCTTC
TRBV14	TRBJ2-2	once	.	CASSQVSGVAGELFF	TGTGCCAGCAGCCAAGTCTCAGGGGTAGCCGGGGAGCTGTTTTTT
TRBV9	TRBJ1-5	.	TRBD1	CASSPQGNGNQPQHF	TGTGCCAGCAGCCCACAGGGGAATGGCAATCAGCCCCAGCATTTT
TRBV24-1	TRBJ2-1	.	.	CATRGRQQFF	TGTGCCACCAGAGGCCGCCAGCAGTTCTTC
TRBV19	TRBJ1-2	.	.	CASRTAYGYTF	TGTGCCAGTAGAACCGCCTATGGCTACACCTTC
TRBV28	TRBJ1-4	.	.	CASSFPNEKLFF	TGTGCCAGCAGTTTCCCCAATGAAAAACTGTTTTTT
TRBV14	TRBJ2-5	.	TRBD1	CASSRWTGSETQYF	TGTGCCAGCAGCCGTTGGACAGGCTCAGAGACCCAGTACTTC
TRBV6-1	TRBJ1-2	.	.	CASSEALGQGKDGYTF	TGTGCCAGCAGTGAAGCGCTCGGGCAGGGGAAGGATGGCTACACCTTC
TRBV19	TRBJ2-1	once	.	CASSIDPTAPGNEQFF	TGTGCCAGTAGTATAGATCCAACCGCCCCGGGAAATGAGCAGTTCTTC
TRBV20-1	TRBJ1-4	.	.	CSARDIEKLFF	TGCAGTGCTAGAGATATTGAAAAACTGTTTTTT
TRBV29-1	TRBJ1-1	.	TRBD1	CSVDQGARTEAFF	TGCAGCGTTGATCAGGGGGCGCGGACTGAAGCTTTCTTT
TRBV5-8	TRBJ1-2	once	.	CASSSWRNYGYTF	TGTGCCAGCAGCTCTTGGAGAAACTATGGCTACACCTTC
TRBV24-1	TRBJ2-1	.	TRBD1	CATSDSQGRSYNEQFF	TGTGCCACCAGTGATTCACAGGGGAGATCCTACAATGAGCAGTTCTTC
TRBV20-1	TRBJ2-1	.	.	CSIAFYNEQFF	TGCAGTATAGCGTTTTACAATGAGCAGTTCTTC